These 21 T cell receptor beta chains originate from one sample sequenced in a study of blood T cell repertoires in COVID-19. Measured with immunoSEQ multiplex PCR; TCRdb has only the in-frame clones, and not every one. The sample holds a few hundred thousand clones, around 80% seen once. The sequencing sample was made of PBMCs or T cells enriched from blood (not recorded which). The origin of the receptors is a man aged 25-45 years with acute COVID-19.

The genes are TRBV11-2 and TRBJ2-3; TRBD2 might be the D (5 bases). CDR3 length: 17 amino acids. Germline CDR1 reads SGHAT; CDR2 reads FQNNGV. Trimming stripped 5 bases from V and 5 bases from J, with 23 bases between. The CDR3 nucleotides read TGTGCCAGCAGCCCCTCGTGGGAGTCTTACAGTGGAGATACGCAGTATTTT. As protein: CASSPSWESYSGDTQYF.

The chain couples TRBV21-1 to TRBJ1-2. TRBV21-1 is designated a pseudogene. The CDR3 extends over 15 amino acids. In DNA, the CDR3 is TGTGCCAGCAGCAAAAGGCTCCAGGGGAGGGATGGCTACACCTTC. Its translation is CASSKRLQGRDGYTF.

This clone showed up just a few times. The rearrangement links TRBV19 to TRBJ2-5, with D uncertain. Trimming cost V 6 bases and J 3 bases, with 14 bases left between them. This CDR3 is 14 amino acids long. Germline values: CDR1 LNHDA, CDR2 SQIVND (reference sequence). CDR3 region: CASSAMSFEETQYF. CDR3 in DNA: TGTGCCAGTAGCGCGATGAGTTTCGAAGAGACCCAGTACTTC.

The chain is built from TRBV6-1 and TRBJ2-3; 10 bases match TRBD2. The germline CDR1 and CDR2 sequences are MNHNS and SASEGT. The ends lost 1 base at V and 2 bases at J; junction bases unmatched: 6. CDR3 size: 17 residues. The CDR3 coding sequence is TGTGCCAGCAGTGAAGAGCGGGGGGGCGGAATCACAGATACGCAGTATTTT. This sequence encodes CASSEERGGGITDTQYF.

The chain employs TRBV12-3 or TRBV12-4 and TRBJ2-5; 7 bases agree with TRBD2. V shed 6 bases and J 7 bases; nucleotides not matched to a gene: 8. This CDR3 spans 13 amino acids. In DNA, the CDR3 is TGTGCCAGCAGAGGTCTAGCGGCCGCGACCCAGTACTTC. Translated, it gives CASRGLAAATQYF.

The chain combines TRBV24-1 with TRBJ1-1; D might be TRBD1 (6 bases). From germline, CDR1 is KGHDR and CDR2 SFDVKD. The CDR3 covers 15 residues. Trimming took 6 bases from V and 4 from J, leaving 17 bases between them. As DNA, the CDR3 is TGTGCCACCAGTCCGGGCTTGACAGGTTCCACTGAAGCTTTCTTT. It specifies CATSPGLTGSTEAFF.

The V call is TRBV9, the J call TRBJ2-2; 8 positions agree with TRBD1. J lost 4 bases, V lost 4 bases, and 6 bases had no gene match. Germline V gives CDR1 SGDLS, CDR2 YYNGEE. The CDR3 has 15 residues. CDR3 residues: CASSSRTGSTGELFF. The CDR3 coding sequence is TGTGCCAGCAGCTCTCGGACAGGGAGCACCGGGGAGCTGTTTTTT.

This chain uses TRBV6-4 with TRBJ2-2; 7 bases agree with TRBD1. Trimming removed 8 bases from V and 4 bases from J; junction bases left unmatched: 10. From germline, CDR1 is MRHNA and CDR2 SNTAGT. The CDR3 sequence is 15 residues long. The CDR3 reads CASAREQGSTGELFF. CDR3 in DNA: TGTGCCAGCGCCAGAGAACAGGGGTCCACCGGGGAGCTGTTTTTT.

V is TRBV7-9 and J is TRBJ2-7; D may be TRBD1 (6 bases). Trimming left V 6 bases short and J 4 bases short, with 16 bases between. The CDR3 has 14 residues. CDR1 is SEHNR and CDR2 is FQNEAQ in the germline V gene (reference sequence). The CDR3 DNA reads as TGTGCCAGCAGTTTCGGGACACCACCTTACGAGCAGTACTTC. Amino acids: CASSFGTPPYEQYF.

This chain joins TRBV25-1 and TRBJ2-5; D unclear. Germline CDR1 MGHDK, CDR2 SYGVNS. V lost 8 bases and J 2 bases, leaving 6 bases between the germline ends. The CDR3 consists of 11 residues. Written as DNA, the CDR3 is TGTGCCAGCGGCCGACAAGAGACCCAGTACTTC. Translated: CASGRQETQYF. Looking up the rest from reference TRBV25-1 and TRBJ2-5 gives the full variable domain: EADIYQTPRYLVIGTGKKITLECSQTMGHDKMYWYQQDPGMELHLIHYSYGVNSTEKGDLSSESTVSRIRTEHFPLTLESARPSHTSQYLCASGRQETQYFGPGTRLLVL.

The chain joins TRBV5-1 to TRBJ1-3; a possible D gene is TRBD1 (5 bases). This CDR3 spans 16 amino acids. CDR1 SGHRS and CDR2 YFSETQ come from the germline V gene. Trimming stripped 4 bases from V and 2 bases from J, with 16 bases between. CDR3 sequence reads: CASSASGTLTGNTIYF. For the CDR3, the DNA is TGCGCCAGCAGCGCATCAGGGACTTTAACTGGAAACACCATATATTTT.

This rearrangement joins TRBV29-1 to TRBJ2-1, with D perhaps matching TRBD2 (5 bases). Germline V gene data show CDR1 as SQVTM and CDR2 as ANQGSEA. CDR3 size: 12 residues. V gave up 6 bases and J gave up 7 bases, with 13 bases separating them. The CDR3: CSVQPTRNEQFF. The CDR3 nucleotides are TGCAGCGTCCAACCAACTAGGAATGAGCAGTTCTTC.

The genes are TRBV7-9 and TRBJ1-1; D uncertain. The CDR3 spans 15 residues. Per the germline V gene, CDR1 is SEHNR and CDR2 is FQNEAQ (reference sequence). The germline V and J ends were trimmed by 1 base and 0 bases, with 9 bases remaining between them. The chain's CDR3 is CASSLVGQVNTEAFF. The CDR3 region has the DNA TGTGCCAGCAGCTTAGTGGGTCAGGTGAACACTGAAGCTTTCTTT.

This chain uses TRBV5-1 with TRBJ2-7; 11 positions match TRBD2. Trimming took 4 bases from V and 0 from J; bases not matched to a gene: 6. This CDR3 is built from 16 residues. Germline CDR1 is SGHRS and CDR2 is YFSETQ. CDR3 loop: CASSGGTSGYSYEQYF. The CDR3 DNA reads TGCGCCAGCAGCGGGGGGACTAGCGGCTACTCCTACGAGCAGTACTTC.

J is TRBJ2-1 and V is TRBV7-9, with TRBD2 matching 7 bases. The CDR3 is 16 amino acids. The germline V gene has CDR1 SEHNR and CDR2 FQNEAQ (reference sequence). J was trimmed by 1 base and V by 5 bases; bases with no gene match: 8. In DNA form, the CDR3 reads TGTGCCAGCAGCCCCCCCGGGACTAATTCCTACAATGAGCAGTTCTTC. Its translation: CASSPPGTNSYNEQFF.

This chain links TRBV27 with TRBJ1-5; D is ambiguous. Germline V gives CDR1 MNHEY, CDR2 SMNVEV (reference sequence). CDR3 length: 13 residues. Between the trimmed V and J ends, which lost 3 bases and 7 bases, there was a span of 10 bases. CDR3 residues: CASSFNSRQPQHF. CDR3 DNA sequence: TGTGCCAGCAGTTTCAACTCCCGGCAGCCCCAGCATTTT.

This clone showed up just once. The CDR3 here is CASSDRWHFF. The CDR3 DNA is TGTGCCAGTTCCGACAGGTGGCATTTCTTT. This chain uses TRBV12-3 or TRBV12-4 with TRBJ1-1; possibly TRBD1 for D (6 bases). This CDR3 region has 10 residues. Trimming removed 9 bases from V and 13 bases from J, with 15 bases in between.

The chain employs TRBV2 and TRBJ2-5; D remains ambiguous. Trimming cost V 3 bases and J 4 bases, with 15 bases left between them. Per germline, CDR1 SNHLY and CDR2 FYNNEI. The CDR3 runs 15 residues. Here the CDR3 reads CASSDLKGSPETQYF. The CDR3 bases are TGTGCCAGCAGTGACCTTAAAGGTAGCCCAGAGACCCAGTACTTC.

This clone appeared many times. The genes are TRBV5-1 and TRBJ2-5; 16 nucleotides line up with TRBD2. Trimming removed 4 bases from V and 1 base from J; junction bases left unmatched: 7. The CDR3 spans 18 residues. Germline CDR1 SGHRS, CDR2 YFSETQ. The CDR3 coding sequence is TGCGCCAGCAGCGGAGGCGGGACTAGCGGGGGGGCCCAAGAGACCCAGTACTTC. Translated: CASSGGGTSGGAQETQYF.

The chain combines TRBV9 with TRBJ1-1; TRBD1 might be the D (6 bases). Trimming removed 2 bases at V and 6 bases at J, with 20 bases between. Germline-derived CDR1 and CDR2 are SGDLS and YYNGEE. This CDR3 is built from 16 residues. The CDR3 sequence: CASSVYPDRGLAEAFF. CDR3 DNA sequence: TGTGCCAGCAGCGTTTACCCGGACAGAGGACTTGCTGAAGCTTTCTTT.

The chain links TRBV19 to TRBJ1-1; TRBD1 agrees at 7 bases. J gave up 3 bases and V 5 bases, and 9 bases lay outside the gene matches. CDR1 and CDR2 (germline): LNHDA, SQIVND (reference sequence). The CDR3 contains 15 residues. CDR3 sequence reads: CASSPPLTGDTEAFF. CDR3 nucleotides: TGTGCCAGTAGTCCTCCACTTACAGGGGACACTGAAGCTTTCTTT.